This T cell receptor beta chain was captured by sequencing in a study of blood T cell repertoires in COVID-19. V shed 1 base and J shed 0 bases, with 13 bases lying between them. CDR1 is SGHVS and CDR2 is FNYEAQ in the germline V gene. This CDR3 has 18 residues. Repertoires were generated with immunoSEQ multiplex PCR, while TCRdb's copy carries only in-frame clones and drops some. The table records around 100,000 clones, around four fifths of them present only once. The sample taken for sequencing was peripheral blood. The origin of this receptor is a man aged 40-55 years with active or convalescent COVID-19. The rearrangement links TRBV7-6 to TRBJ1-6, with D possibly being TRBD1 (5 bases). CDR3 amino acids: CASSLDPRDSSYNSPLHF. For the CDR3, the DNA is TGTGCCAGCAGCTTAGATCCCAGGGATAGCTCCTATAATTCACCCCTCCACTTT.